This entry lists 13 T cell receptor beta chains sequenced from one sample in a study of shared clonotypes between healthy human individuals. Profiling relied on immunoSEQ multiplex PCR, and the TCRdb table lists in-frame clones only, not all of them. The table has roughly 2 million clones, over 85% seen once. The material sequenced was naive CD4+ T cells sorted from blood. Subset: CD45RA+ positively selected. These receptors came from a man younger than 35 in good health.

The rearrangement uses TRBV9 and TRBJ2-1; D is ambiguous. Germline V gene lookup returns CDR1 SGDLS and CDR2 YYNGEE. V was pared by 0 bases and J by 4 bases, with 14 bases between. The CDR3 covers 16 residues. CDR3 protein: CASSVDLSLLYNEQFF. The CDR3 nucleotides are TGTGCCAGCAGCGTAGATCTATCCCTACTATACAATGAGCAGTTCTTC.

Concerning this clone: A single base separates this from a much larger clone, so it may be a read error. Likely a read error: the CDR3 ends without its conserved phenylalanine or tryptophan. The chain couples TRBV5-3 to TRBJ1-5; D remains unclear. TRBV5-3 is assigned to the ORF class and has an uncertain function. V was pared by 8 bases and J by 11 bases, with 11 bases between. The CDR3 covers 10 residues. The DNA of the CDR3 is TGTGCCAGCGGGTTTGCTTCCCAGCATCTT. Translated: CASGFASQHL.

J is TRBJ1-1 and V is TRBV7-6; 9 nucleotides agree with TRBD1. V gave up 6 bases and J gave up 1 base; unmatched junction bases: 6. CDR3 length equals 15 residues. From germline, CDR1 is SGHVS and CDR2 FNYEAQ. The CDR3 sequence: CASSQTGGANTEAFF. CDR3 sequence (DNA): TGTGCCAGCAGTCAGACAGGGGGTGCGAACACTGAAGCTTTCTTT.

The chain links TRBV5-1 to TRBJ1-6; D call uncertain. V was shortened by 3 bases and J by 10 bases, with 8 bases between the two germline ends. Germline CDR1 SGHRS, CDR2 YFSETQ. The CDR3 runs to 12 residues. The CDR3 bases are TGCGCCAGCAGCTCCACCGGCTCACCCCTCCACTTT. Encoded protein: CASSSTGSPLHF.

The rearrangement uses TRBV5-1 and TRBJ1-1; a possible D gene is TRBD1 (5 bases). The CDR3 is 15 residues long. The germline gives CDR1 SGHRS, CDR2 YFSETQ. Trimming removed 0 bases from V and 4 bases from J, with 13 bases in between. The DNA of the CDR3 is TGCGCCAGCAGCTTGGCACAGGTTAAGGGCACTGAAGCTTTCTTT. This codes for CASSLAQVKGTEAFF.

The chain joins TRBV2 to TRBJ1-5, with a possible D match to TRBD1 (5 bases). V was trimmed by 4 bases and J by 5 bases, leaving 9 bases between them. The CDR3 loop spans 13 amino acids. The germline V gene has CDR1 SNHLY and CDR2 FYNNEI. The DNA of the CDR3 is TGTGCCAGCAGTGGGGGGGTGGATCAGCCCCAGCATTTT. Its protein product is CASSGGVDQPQHF.

A remark on this clone: Additional DNA sequences in this sample encode the identical CDR3. The chain has TRBV7-2 and TRBJ2-5; 11 nucleotides agree with TRBD2. V gave up 4 bases and J gave up 4 bases; unmatched junction bases: 2. Germline-derived CDR1 and CDR2 are SGHTA and FQGNSA. CDR3 length: 14 residues. The CDR3 is CASSSGLAGETQYF. CDR3 in DNA: TGTGCCAGCAGCTCCGGACTAGCGGGAGAGACCCAGTACTTC. Drawing the rest from reference TRBV7-2 and TRBJ2-5, the complete variable domain is GAGVSQSPSNKVTEKGKDVELRCDPISGHTALYWYRQSLGQGLEFLIYFQGNSAPDKSGLPSDRFSAERTGGSVSTLTIQRTQQEDSAVYLCASSSGLAGETQYFGPGTRLLVL.

The V gene is TRBV10-3, the J gene TRBJ1-1, with TRBD1 matching over 7 bases. This CDR3 is built from 12 residues. CDR1 and CDR2 from the germline V gene are ENHRY and SYGVKD. Trimming at V came to 10 bases and at J to 1 base, leaving 3 bases not matched to a gene. The CDR3 region has the DNA TGTGCCACCCGGACAGGGAACACTGAAGCTTTCTTT. Protein: CATRTGNTEAFF.

This chain links TRBV7-9 with TRBJ1-1; TRBD1 is a possible D gene (5 bases). This CDR3 spans 14 amino acids. V lost 7 bases to trimming and J lost 5 bases, with 17 bases between them. The germline V gene encodes CDR1 SEHNR and CDR2 FQNEAQ (reference sequence). The CDR3 DNA reads as TGTGCCAGCATCTCGTCGGGGGTTAGAACTGAAGCTTTCTTT. Translation: CASISSGVRTEAFF.

The genes are TRBV6-6 and TRBJ2-4; 10 nucleotides line up with TRBD2. The V gene end was trimmed by 4 bases and the J gene end by 6 bases; junction bases not matched to a gene: 9. The CDR3 is made up of 16 amino acids. Germline V lookup: CDR1 MNHNY, CDR2 SVGAGI (reference sequence). CDR3 protein: CASSSPLSGGGNIQYF. CDR3 DNA: TGTGCCAGCAGTTCACCCCTCAGCGGGGGGGGAAACATTCAGTACTTC.

The chain recombines TRBV28 with TRBJ2-7; 8 bases are a match to TRBD1. Unmatched junction bases numbered 12, after V lost 5 bases and J lost 6 bases. There are 15 residues in the CDR3. Germline CDR1 and CDR2: MDHEN and SYDVKM. CDR3: CASSLGGQGAGEQYF. CDR3 in DNA: TGTGCCAGCAGTCTCGGCGGGCAGGGGGCGGGCGAGCAGTACTTC.

CDR3 bases: TGTGCCAGCAGCGTACAGGTGGGACAAGAGACCCAGTACTTC. The encoded protein is CASSVQVGQETQYF. The chain is built from TRBV9 and TRBJ2-5; D unclear. Between the trimmed V and J ends, which lost 1 base and 2 bases, there was a span of 9 bases. CDR3 length: 14 residues. The germline gives CDR1 SGDLS, CDR2 YYNGEE.

The chain carries TRBV29-1 and TRBJ1-2, with 11 bases aligning to TRBD1. The CDR3 consists of 14 residues. The J segment lost 8 bases and the V segment lost 2 bases, leaving 7 bases of the junction unmatched. Germline values: CDR1 SQVTM, CDR2 ANQGSEA. As DNA, the CDR3 is TGCAGCGTTGAAACCCGGACAGGGGGCGAGGGCTACACCTTC. Protein: CSVETRTGGEGYTF.